Sequencing of this T cell receptor (beta chain) was carried out in a study of T cell responses to AZD1222 COVID-19 vaccine. After removal of 2 bases from V and 5 bases from J, the junction contained 8 bases not matched to a gene. CDR3 length: 14 residues. CDR1 is GTSNPN, CDR2 SVGIG, per germline (reference sequence). Notes on this clone: The antigen remains undetermined.

Study-level findings and limits: The study sampled repertoires only after the peak T cell response. Researchers report vaccine-associated CD4 TCRs spanning spike, with dominance at 160-218 and 743-854.

Libraries were prepared by immunoSEQ multiplex PCR; TCRdb keeps only in-frame clonotypes and omits some of them. The table includes 100,000 to 150,000 clones, over 70% detected once. The TCR sequence derives from an adult in good health. This sequence joins TRBV30 and TRBJ1-2; 7 bases agree with TRBD1. The material was peripheral blood, obtained on day 0 of AZD1222 vaccination. Here the CDR3 reads CAWSNQGGGYGYTF. Written as DNA, the CDR3 is TGTGCCTGGAGTAATCAAGGGGGCGGGTATGGCTACACCTTC.